The clone carrying this T cell receptor beta chain was counted a few times. What it binds is unknown. The data originate from a study of T cells in Graves' hyperthyroidism and ophthalmopathy. Study results and limitations: Researchers found most expanded thyroid clonotypes above 0.001 in blood as well.

Trimming removed 5 bases at V and 1 base at J, with 17 bases between. Germline CDR1 and CDR2: MDHEN and SYDVKM. This CDR3 is 16 amino acids long. What was amplified from RNA transcripts were TCR beta CDR3 regions. The HTBI primer set served for first-round RT-PCR of the TCR CDR3. One entry per CDR3 protein, called by TCRdb with MiXCR from the multiplex PCR reads. The sample shows 700,000 to 950,000 distinct CDR3 sequences, over 35% of them seen only once. V usage is TRBV28 and J usage is TRBJ1-2; a weak D match, TRBD1 (5 bases). The source material was blood. This receptor was identified in a woman in her thirties or forties with Graves' hyperthyroidism. The CDR3 protein is CASSQSGLPFNYGYTF. The CDR3 nucleotides are TGTGCCAGCAGTCAGTCGGGACTTCCCTTTAACTATGGCTACACCTTC.